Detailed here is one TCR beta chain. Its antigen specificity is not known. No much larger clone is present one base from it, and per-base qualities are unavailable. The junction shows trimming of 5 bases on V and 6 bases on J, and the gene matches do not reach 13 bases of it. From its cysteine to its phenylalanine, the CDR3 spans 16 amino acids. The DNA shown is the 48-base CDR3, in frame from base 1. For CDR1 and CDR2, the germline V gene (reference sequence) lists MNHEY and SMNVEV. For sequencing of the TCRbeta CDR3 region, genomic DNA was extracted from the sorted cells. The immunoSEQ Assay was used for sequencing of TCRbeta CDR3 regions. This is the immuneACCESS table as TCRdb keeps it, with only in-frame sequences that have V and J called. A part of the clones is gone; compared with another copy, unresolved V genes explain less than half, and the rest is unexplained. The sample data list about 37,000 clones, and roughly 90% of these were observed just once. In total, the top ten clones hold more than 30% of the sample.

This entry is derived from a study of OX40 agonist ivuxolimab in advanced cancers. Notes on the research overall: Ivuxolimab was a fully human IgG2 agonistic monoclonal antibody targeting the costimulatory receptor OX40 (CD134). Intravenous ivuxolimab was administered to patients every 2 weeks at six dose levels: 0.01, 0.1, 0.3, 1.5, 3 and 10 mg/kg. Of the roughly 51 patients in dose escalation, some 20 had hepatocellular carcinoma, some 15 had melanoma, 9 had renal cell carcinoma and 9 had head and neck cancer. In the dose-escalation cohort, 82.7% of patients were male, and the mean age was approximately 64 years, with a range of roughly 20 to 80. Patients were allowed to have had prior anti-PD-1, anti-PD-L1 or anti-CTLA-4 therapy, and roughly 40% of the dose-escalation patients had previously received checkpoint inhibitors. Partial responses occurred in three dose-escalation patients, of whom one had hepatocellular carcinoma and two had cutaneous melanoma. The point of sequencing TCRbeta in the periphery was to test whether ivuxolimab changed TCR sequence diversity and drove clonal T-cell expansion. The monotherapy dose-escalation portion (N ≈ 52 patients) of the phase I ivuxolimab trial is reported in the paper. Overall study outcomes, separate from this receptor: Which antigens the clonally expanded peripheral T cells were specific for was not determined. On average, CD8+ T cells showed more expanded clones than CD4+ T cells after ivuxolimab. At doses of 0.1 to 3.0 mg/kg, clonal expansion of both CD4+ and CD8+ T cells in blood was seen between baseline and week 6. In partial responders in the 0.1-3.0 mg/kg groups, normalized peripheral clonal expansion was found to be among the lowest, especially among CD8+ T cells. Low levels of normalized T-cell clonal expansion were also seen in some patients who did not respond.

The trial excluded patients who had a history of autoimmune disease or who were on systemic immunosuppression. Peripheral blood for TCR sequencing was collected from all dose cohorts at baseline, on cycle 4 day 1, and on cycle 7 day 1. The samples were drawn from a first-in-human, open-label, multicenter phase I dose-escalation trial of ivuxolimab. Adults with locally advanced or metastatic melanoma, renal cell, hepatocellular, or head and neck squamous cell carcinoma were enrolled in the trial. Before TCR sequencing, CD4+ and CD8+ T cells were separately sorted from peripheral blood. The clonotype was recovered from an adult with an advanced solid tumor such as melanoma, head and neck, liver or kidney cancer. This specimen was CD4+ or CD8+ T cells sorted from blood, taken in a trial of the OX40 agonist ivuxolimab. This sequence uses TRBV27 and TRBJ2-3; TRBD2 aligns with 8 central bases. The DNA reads TGTGCCAGCAGTCCCGTAAATAGCGGGATAAGGGATACGCAGTATTTT. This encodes CASSPVNSGIRDTQYF.